This T cell receptor (beta chain) was identified in a study of human CD8 memory T cell subsets. Libraries of TCR beta chains were produced by 5' RACE (UMI-labeled). TCRdb reprocessed the 5' RACE reads, with one entry per CDR3 protein and no DNA. The sample is made up of 9,500 to 12,000 distinct CDR3 sequences, and the top ten hold about a sixth of it. General study results and limits: Among the subsets, Chao1 estimates suggested that stem-like memory T cells were more diverse than precursor exhausted T cells.

CDR3 size: 18 residues. Germline CDR1 is MNHEY and CDR2 is SVGAGI. Of note for this clonotype: The antigen is undetermined.

Material for sequencing was CD8+ T cells from PBMCs. This chain links TRBV6-5 with TRBJ2-3; TCRdb designates TRBD2, a call that cannot be tested without DNA. This TCR derives from a human donor in good health. The CDR3 is CASSYSLAGGPYTDTQYF.